The rows below give T cell receptor beta chains drawn from one sample of a study of blood T cell repertoires in COVID-19. TCRdb keeps only in-frame clones here, not all; method: immunoSEQ multiplex PCR. The repertoire holds about 80,000 clones, about 72% seen once, with more than 15% in the top ten. Material: peripheral blood. The source is a man in his sixties or seventies with active or convalescent COVID-19. The CDR3 runs from the conserved cysteine through the conserved F or W. Each record gives: J gene, V gene, clone size, D gene, CDR3 DNA, CDR3 protein. D genes are given only for firm matches. Expanded clones get a size class; other rows say once, few or many, or leave the size out.

TRBJ1-2	TRBV7-9	NA	NA	TGTGCCAGCAGCCCCGAGGTCAGACGGGACTATGGCTACACCTTC	CASSPEVRRDYGYTF
TRBJ2-7	TRBV7-9	NA	NA	TGTGCCAGCAGCCAGACGAAATCGGGACTTTACGAGCAGTACTTC	CASSQTKSGLYEQYF
TRBJ1-3	TRBV25-1	few	NA	TGTGCCAGCAGTGTCGCGGGGGGGGGAAACACCATATATTTT	CASSVAGGGNTIYF
TRBJ2-5	TRBV7-9	NA	NA	TGTGCCAGCAGCTTACTACGTTGGGGGGTCCTACAAGAGACCCAGTACTTC	CASSLLRWGVLQETQYF
TRBJ2-5	TRBV28	NA	TRBD2	TGTGCCAGCAGTTCCCGAAGGGGTAGCGGGGGGGCCGTAGAGACCCAGTACTTC	CASSSRRGSGGAVETQYF
TRBJ1-5	TRBV2	NA	NA	TGTGCCAGCGGCGCTGGGTCCCTGGGAGACCAGCCCCAGCATTTT	CASGAGSLGDQPQHF
TRBJ2-3	TRBV2	few	TRBD2	TGTGCCAGCACTGGGACTAGCGGGGCAGATACGCAGTATTTT	CASTGTSGADTQYF
TRBJ2-1	TRBV9	NA	NA	TGTGCCAGCAGCGTAGAGGGGGGGTACTCCTACAATGAGCAGTTCTTC	CASSVEGGYSYNEQFF
TRBJ2-7	TRBV27	few	NA	TGTGCCAGCAGTGGCGGAACGAACTACGAGCAGTACTTC	CASSGGTNYEQYF
TRBJ1-5	TRBV2	NA	NA	TGTGCCAGCAGTGAAAATAGGGGATTAGGCAATCAGCCCCAGCATTTT	CASSENRGLGNQPQHF
TRBJ2-2	TRBV5-4	NA	NA	TGTGCCAGCAGCCTGGGTATTACCGGGGAGCTGTTTTTT	CASSLGITGELFF
TRBJ2-1	TRBV19	NA	NA	TGTGCCAGTAGACCATCCGGGACAATGGAGCAGTTCTTC	CASRPSGTMEQFF
TRBJ1-5	TRBV19	NA	NA	TGTGCCAGTAGCTACAGCCTAAATCAGCCCCAGCATTTT	CASSYSLNQPQHF
TRBJ1-2	TRBV6-6	NA	NA	TGTGCCAGCAGTAACCCCCGGGAAATCTGGGATGGCTACACCTTC	CASSNPREIWDGYTF
TRBJ2-5	TRBV19	NA	TRBD1	TGTGCCAGTAGTGTTGGGACAGGGGGCTACGAGACCCAGTACTTC	CASSVGTGGYETQYF
TRBJ1-5	TRBV3-1/TRBV3-2	NA	TRBD1	TGTGCCAGCAGCCAGAGCACAGGGGTCCGAAGCAATCAGCCCCAGCATTTT	CASSQSTGVRSNQPQHF
TRBJ2-3	TRBV13	few	TRBD2	TGTGCCAGCAGCAGCCGGGGGGGAGGCGCAGATACGCAGTATTTT	CASSSRGGGADTQYF
TRBJ1-2	TRBV28	NA	NA	TGTGCCAGCAGCCCGGACAGATACTATGGCTACACCTTC	CASSPDRYYGYTF
TRBJ2-1	TRBV19	NA	TRBD2	TGTGCCAGTAGTACTAGCGGGGCCGGAAACTATGAGCAGTTCTTC	CASSTSGAGNYEQFF
TRBJ1-2	TRBV11-2	NA	NA	TGTGCCAGCAGCTTAACAGGCAGCTACACCTTC	CASSLTGSYTF
TRBJ1-6	TRBV9	NA	NA	TGTGCCAGCAGCGACGGGACATCGCCCTCACCCCTCCACTTT	CASSDGTSPSPLHF
TRBJ1-3	TRBV18	NA	NA	TGTGCCAGCTCACCACGCCAGGATACCTCTGGAAACACCATATATTTT	CASSPRQDTSGNTIYF
TRBJ2-3	TRBV18	NA	TRBD2	TGTGCCAGCTCACCGGGGTTAGCGGGGGGCCCACAAGAAACAGATACGCAGTATTTT	CASSPGLAGGPQETDTQYF
TRBJ1-1	TRBV10-3	NA	NA	TGTGCCACCTTAGGAGGGTTTGGGGGCACTGAAGCTTTCTTT	CATLGGFGGTEAFF
TRBJ2-7	TRBV18	NA	NA	TGTGCCAGCTCACCCTCTAGTTACGAGCAGTACTTC	CASSPSSYEQYF
TRBJ1-2	TRBV30	NA	TRBD1	TGTGCCTGGAGTGATTTCGGGACAGGGCATGCAGGCTACACCTTC	CAWSDFGTGHAGYTF